These 21 T cell receptor beta chains came from one sample sequenced in a study of blood T cell repertoires in COVID-19. Repertoires were generated with immunoSEQ multiplex PCR, while TCRdb's copy carries only in-frame clones and drops some. The sample has roughly 250,000 clones; more than 60% are singletons. The specimen sequenced was peripheral blood. These receptors were collected from a woman aged 40 to 50 with active or convalescent COVID-19.

This sequence joins TRBV6-5 and TRBJ1-4; maybe TRBD1 (6 bases). This CDR3 has 14 amino acids. Between the trimmed V and J ends, which lost 6 bases and 8 bases, there was a span of 16 bases. The germline CDR1 and CDR2 sequences are MNHEY and SVGAGI. The CDR3 DNA sequence: TGTGCCAGCAGCTACGAGGGGGTTAGGGAAAAACTGTTTTTT. This sequence encodes CASSYEGVREKLFF.

V is TRBV5-5 and J is TRBJ1-1, with a weak D call TRBD1 (6 bases). Germline assignment: CDR1 SGHKS and CDR2 YYEKEE (reference sequence). V gave up 4 bases and J gave up 6 bases, with 16 bases separating them. The CDR3 is 14 amino acids. Here the CDR3 DNA reads TGTGCCAGCAGCCTAGGGACATTTGGCGCTGAAGCTTTCTTT. Its translation: CASSLGTFGAEAFF.

The V call is TRBV7-2, the J call TRBJ2-7; 11 positions match TRBD2. The CDR3 covers 14 residues. V was pared by 3 bases and J by 2 bases, with 0 bases of the junction left unmatched. CDR1 is SGHTA, CDR2 FQGNSA, per germline. The CDR3 sequence: CASSFSGGAYEQYF. In DNA, the CDR3 is TGTGCCAGCAGCTTTAGCGGGGGGGCCTACGAGCAGTACTTC.

V gene TRBV16 combines with J gene TRBJ1-1; D may be TRBD1 (5 bases). This CDR3 comprises 14 residues. Trimming cost V 3 bases and J 2 bases, with 10 bases left between them. Germline CDR1 KGHSY, CDR2 FQNENV. The CDR3 is CASSQSGLNTEAFF. The CDR3 nucleotides read TGTGCCAGCAGCCAGTCGGGACTTAACACTGAAGCTTTCTTT.

The genes are TRBV27 and TRBJ1-5, with D unclear. Germline CDR1 MNHEY, CDR2 SMNVEV (reference sequence). The CDR3 is 14 residues long. Trimming cost V 4 bases and J 2 bases, with 9 bases left between them. The CDR3, as DNA: TGTGCCAGCAGTTCCGACTCAGGCAATCAGCCCCAGCATTTT. Protein: CASSSDSGNQPQHF.

The chain recombines TRBV12-5 with TRBJ2-1, with TRBD2 matching 11 bases. This CDR3 spans 17 amino acids. V trimming: 8 bases; J trimming: 5 bases; junction bases outside the gene matches: 14. Germline V CDR1 and CDR2: LGHNT, FRNRAP. The CDR3 nucleotides are TGTGCTAGTATACTGCGGGCTAGCGGGGGGAAACACAATGAGCAGTTCTTC. Residues: CASILRASGGKHNEQFF. The full variable domain, with the rest looked up from reference TRBV12-5 and TRBJ2-1, is DARVTQTPRHKVTEMGQEVTMRCQPILGHNTVFWYRQTMMQGLELLAYFRNRAPLDDSGMPKDRFSAEMPDATLATLKIQPSEPRDSAVYFCASILRASGGKHNEQFFGPGTRLTVL.

V usage is TRBV6-1 and J usage is TRBJ1-5, with unresolved D. The CDR3 is 12 amino acids. In germline, CDR1 is MNHNS, CDR2 SASEGT. The V gene lost 5 bases and the J gene lost 2 bases, with 4 bases spanning the gap. The CDR3 here is CASSLGNQPQHF. CDR3 nucleotides: TGTGCCAGCAGTTTAGGCAATCAGCCCCAGCATTTT.

The chain combines TRBV11-3 with TRBJ2-1, with D possibly TRBD2 on 5 matching bases. The CDR3 contains 12 residues. Trimming left V 0 bases short and J 10 bases short, with 7 bases between. Germline V gene lookup returns CDR1 SGHNT and CDR2 YENEEA. The CDR3 loop reads CASSLDGGEQFF. The CDR3 coding sequence is TGTGCCAGCAGCTTAGATGGAGGAGAGCAGTTCTTC.

The chain links TRBV4-2 to TRBJ1-5, with D maybe TRBD1 (6 bases). The CDR3 has 16 amino acids. V dropped 0 bases and J dropped 8 bases, with 17 bases sitting between them. In germline, CDR1 is LGHNA, CDR2 YNFKEQ. CDR3 DNA: TGTGCCAGCAGCCAAGATTGGAGGGGGGGCCTGGAGCCCCAGCATTTT. As protein: CASSQDWRGGLEPQHF.

The V and J genes are TRBV6-5 and TRBJ1-2; D gene unclear. The length of the CDR3 is 14 residues. Trimming stripped 8 bases from V and 4 bases from J, with 17 bases between. Germline CDR1 MNHEY, CDR2 SVGAGI. The CDR3 spells CASGETWEVYGYTF. The CDR3 DNA is TGTGCCAGCGGGGAGACATGGGAGGTCTATGGCTACACCTTC.

The J gene is TRBJ1-1, the V gene TRBV11-2, with 7 positions matching TRBD1. The CDR3 extends over 13 amino acids. The ends lost 6 bases at V and 5 bases at J; junction bases unmatched: 6. Germline CDR1 is SGHAT and CDR2 is FQNNGV. The CDR3 DNA reads as TGTGCCAGCAGTAGGGACAGACTTACTGAAGCTTTCTTT. It is translated as CASSRDRLTEAFF. Supplemented by reference TRBV11-2 and TRBJ1-1, the full variable domain reads EAGVAQSPRYKIIEKRQSVAFWCNPISGHATLYWYQQILGQGPKLLIQFQNNGVVDDSQLPKDRFSAERLKGVDSTLKIQPAKLEDSAVYLCASSRDRLTEAFFGQGTRLTVV.

This rearrangement joins TRBV5-1 to TRBJ1-1; 12 positions agree with TRBD1. The CDR3 is made up of 15 amino acids. V dropped 5 bases and J dropped 6; count of bases not matched to a gene: 8. In germline, CDR1 is SGHRS, CDR2 YFSETQ. The DNA of the CDR3 is TGCGCCAGCAGTTCCGGGGGACAGGGGGCACCTGAAGCTTTCTTT. It yields the protein CASSSGGQGAPEAFF.

The chain is built from TRBV9 and TRBJ1-3; D unclear. Trimming pared 3 bases from V and 7 bases from J, leaving 11 bases between. CDR1 is SGDLS and CDR2 is YYNGEE in the germline V gene. CDR3 length: 13 amino acids. Here the CDR3 DNA reads TGTGCCAGCAGCGGGGAAGGGAGGAACACCATATATTTT. This sequence encodes CASSGEGRNTIYF.

The J gene is TRBJ1-2, the V gene TRBV19; no definite D call. Trimming removed 1 base from V and 3 bases from J, with 9 bases in between. The CDR3 sequence is 14 residues long. Germline CDR1 and CDR2: LNHDA and SQIVND (reference sequence). CDR3 in amino acids: CASSIGSRDYGYTF. CDR3 nucleotides: TGTGCCAGTAGTATAGGGTCGCGGGACTATGGCTACACCTTC.

This chain links TRBV6-6 with TRBJ1-6, with 7 bases that match TRBD1. Germline CDR1 and CDR2: MNHNY and SVGAGI (reference sequence). J lost 8 bases, V lost 6 bases, and 4 bases had no gene match. This CDR3 region has 13 residues. The CDR3 nucleotides are TGTGCCAGCAGCCGACAGGGTGATTCACCCCTCCACTTT. Amino acid sequence: CASSRQGDSPLHF.

This chain connects TRBV6-5 to TRBJ1-2; D is undetermined. The germline V gene has CDR1 MNHEY and CDR2 SVGAGI. Between the trimmed V and J ends, which lost 1 base and 6 bases, there was a span of 6 bases. The CDR3 sequence is 12 residues long. CDR3 amino acids: CASSYYGDGYTF. DNA for the CDR3: TGTGCCAGCAGTTACTACGGGGATGGCTACACCTTC.

This clone was counted a single time. This sequence joins TRBV6-1 and TRBJ1-1, with D possibly matching TRBD1 (6 bases). This CDR3 has 16 amino acids. Germline values: CDR1 MNHNS, CDR2 SASEGT. Deletions cut 4 bases from V and 4 bases from J, with 19 bases between. The CDR3 bases are TGTGCCAGCAGTGCTAGTCGGGACCCAGGGGCCACTGAAGCTTTCTTT. It specifies CASSASRDPGATEAFF.

CDR3 coding DNA: TGTGCCTGGAGTAGATCAGGGTACCAGCCCCAGCATTTT. As protein: CAWSRSGYQPQHF. The V call is TRBV30, the J call TRBJ1-5; tentatively, D is TRBD1 (5 bases). There are 13 residues in the CDR3. The ends were cut back, 2 bases at V and 7 bases at J, with 12 bases in the middle. Germline V gene lookup returns CDR1 GTSNPN and CDR2 SVGIG (reference sequence).

This clone occurred a few times. The V gene is TRBV5-1, the J gene TRBJ2-7; perhaps TRBD2 as D (6 bases). The CDR3 loop spans 15 amino acids. CDR1 and CDR2 (germline): SGHRS, YFSETQ. The ends were cut back, 4 bases at V and 6 bases at J, with 20 bases in the middle. The CDR3 DNA reads TGCGCCAGCAGCGTAACTAGTGGGGGAGGAGGCGAGCAGTACTTC. Translated, it gives CASSVTSGGGGEQYF.

This chain joins TRBV14 and TRBJ1-3; D gene ambiguous. There are 16 residues in the CDR3. Germline CDR1 reads SGHDN; CDR2 reads FVKESK. The ends were cut back, 0 bases at V and 4 bases at J, with 13 bases in the middle. The CDR3 bases are TGTGCCAGCAGCCAAGAAGGCGGTCCTCTCGGAAACACCATATATTTT. Amino acid sequence: CASSQEGGPLGNTIYF. The complete variable domain, with remaining parts taken from reference TRBV14 and TRBJ1-3, reads EAGVTQFPSHSVIEKGQTVTLRCDPISGHDNLYWYRRVMGKEIKFLLHFVKESKQDESGMPNNRFLAERTGGTYSTLKVQPAELEDSGVYFCASSQEGGPLGNTIYFGEGSWLTVV.

V is TRBV3-1 (or the pseudogene TRBV3-2) and J is TRBJ2-1; 13 bases are shared with TRBD2. Unmatched junction bases numbered 3, after V lost 0 bases and J lost 4 bases. Per the germline V gene, CDR1 is LGHDT and CDR2 is YNNKEL (reference sequence). The CDR3 loop spans 17 amino acids. CDR3 residues: CASSQDGTSGAYNEQFF. The CDR3 DNA reads TGTGCCAGCAGCCAAGACGGGACTAGCGGGGCTTACAATGAGCAGTTCTTC.